Listed below are T cell receptor beta chains from one sample, sequenced in a study of blood T cell repertoires in COVID-19. The data were produced by immunoSEQ multiplex PCR, yet TCRdb's version contains in-frame clones alone and is incomplete. The sample lists about 300,000 clones; more than 80% were seen once. Sequenced sample: PBMCs or T cells enriched from blood (not recorded which). The receptors originated from a woman aged 30 to 39 who had recovered from COVID-19. Each CDR3 is given with its conserved first and last residue. The size of a clone is reported for some rows only, either as once, few or many, or as a class for expanded clones.

>NA|TRBV15|TRBJ2-1
CATSSRRITSGGYNEQFF
>NA|TRBV19|TRBJ1-3
CASSISSTGAGNTIYF
>NA|TRBV15|TRBJ2-1
CATSRTLSGNSYNEQFF
>NA|TRBV27|TRBJ1-1
CASSLWDRDTEAFF
>NA|TRBV6-5|TRBJ1-1
CAIGRTNTEAFF
>once|TRBV11-2|TRBJ2-7
CASSLGQGAYEQYF
>NA|TRBV28|TRBJ2-7
CATGRSVLSYEQYF
>NA|TRBV7-9|TRBJ2-5
CASSLGWGGQETQYF
>NA|TRBV19|TRBJ1-1
CASNVEDTEAFF
>NA|TRBV6-2/TRBV6-3|TRBJ1-1
CASSFPGQGNTEAFF
>NA|TRBV4-1|TRBJ2-1
CASSRSSGTSAYNEQFF
>NA|TRBV9|TRBJ2-7
CASSASGMPGEQYF
>NA|TRBV18|TRBJ1-6
CASSPQGENSPLHF
>once|TRBV2|TRBJ2-1
CASRGLADHNEQFF
>NA|TRBV28|TRBJ2-7
CASIGRASPEQYF
>NA|TRBV27|TRBJ2-1
CASSPWGGPPIGQFF
>NA|TRBV5-1|TRBJ1-1
CASSLAIATEAFF
>NA|TRBV5-1|TRBJ1-1
CASSPYTGGGIEAFF
>NA|TRBV10-3|TRBJ2-7
CAISEVAGASYEQYF
>NA|TRBV30|TRBJ2-2
CAWSYGGPGELFF
>NA|TRBV5-1|TRBJ2-1
CASSLATLSQSDEQFF
>NA|TRBV19|TRBJ2-7
CAIISRGASPYEQYF
>once|TRBV7-2|TRBJ1-5
CASSLVPGSGNQPQHF
>once|TRBV5-4|TRBJ2-2
CASSPSGVPGELFF
>NA|TRBV28|TRBJ1-5
CASSQGGGGQPQHF
>NA|TRBV15|TRBJ1-3
CATSKAGPPGNTIYF
>NA|TRBV15|TRBJ1-6
CATSRDRSPLHF
>NA|TRBV18|TRBJ1-1
CASSPSDSRTEAFF
>few|TRBV20-1|TRBJ2-3
CSASFRLAGEPDTQYF
>NA|TRBV19|TRBJ1-2
CASSHPLGYTF
>NA|TRBV5-5|TRBJ1-1
CASSFRPGENTEAFF
>NA|TRBV5-6|TRBJ2-1
CASSLVSEIYNEQFF
>NA|TRBV7-8|TRBJ2-1
CASSLARGSFNEQFF
>NA|TRBV19|TRBJ2-2
CASSMAGANTGELFF
>NA|TRBV28|TRBJ2-7
CASQIQGITYEQYF
>NA|TRBV28|TRBJ1-2
CASSQGAYGYTF
>once|TRBV7-8|TRBJ1-4
CASSLTGQGFPEKLFF
>NA|TRBV5-1|TRBJ1-2
CASSLAKTGGYTF
>NA|TRBV10-1|TRBJ1-5
CASGPATDSNQPQHF
>NA|TRBV19|TRBJ2-7
CASSIGSPSLTQGDEQYF
>NA|TRBV5-1|TRBJ1-4
CASSPTGIEKLFF
>NA|TRBV19|TRBJ2-6
CATSVDSGANVLTF
>NA|TRBV7-2|TRBJ1-6
CASSLGFGRNNSPLHF
>NA|TRBV12-5|TRBJ2-5
CASGFGPGTGEETQYF
>NA|TRBV11-3|TRBJ1-1
CASSLESTPRGYTEAFF
>NA|TRBV7-2|TRBJ1-2
CASSKGPPNYGYTF
>once|TRBV9|TRBJ2-1
CASSVGGRINEQFF
>once|TRBV4-2|TRBJ2-3
CASSQDGLAGSTDTQYF
>NA|TRBV11-2|TRBJ2-5
CASSLTQETQYF
>once|TRBV11-2|TRBJ1-6
CASSSTGANSPLHF
>NA|TRBV7-8|TRBJ2-7
CASSLTSEFEQYF
>NA|TRBV5-6|TRBJ1-2
CASSPAGQANYGYTF
>NA|TRBV5-1|TRBJ2-7
CASSPRTSGRDEQYF
>NA|TRBV3-1/TRBV3-2|TRBJ2-5
CASSPAGRETQYF
>NA|TRBV21-1|TRBJ2-7
CASSKKKVRCLTYEQYF
>NA|TRBV7-2|TRBJ2-3
CASSSPGLRTDTQYF
>NA|TRBV2|TRBJ1-2
CASSGQGVGDGYTF
>once|TRBV25-1|TRBJ2-2
CASSVAGADTGELFF
>NA|TRBV29-1|TRBJ1-2
CSVDGRDGYGYTF
>NA|TRBV19|TRBJ2-2
CASSRETSGMTGELFF